This TCR beta chain was retrieved from a study of early T cells in non-severe SARS-CoV-2 infection. In the study overall: Sequencing used unsorted whole-blood bulk RNA, so chains lack pairing. Study-level results: VDJdb matches were skewed toward anti-spike CD8 T cell responses.

This clonotype has only a few counts. Its antigen is unidentified. Individual cDNA molecules received unique molecular identifiers during library preparation. TCRdb redid the calling of the 5' RACE reads with MiXCR, one entry per CDR3 protein. The sample has 85,000 to 100,000 distinct CDR3 sequences, 16% seen once. The sequence came from an adult who was a healthcare worker with PCR-confirmed SARS-CoV-2 infection or an uninfected control (not recorded which). Material for sequencing was whole blood.

The CDR3 DNA sequence: TGTGCCAGTAGTATAATAGAGCCGCCCCAGCATTTT. The encoded protein is CASSIIEPPQHF. The rearrangement links TRBV19 to TRBJ1-5; no clear D gene. Germline loops: CDR1 LNHDA, CDR2 SQIVND (reference sequence). The ends were cut back, 2 bases at V and 9 bases at J, with 8 bases in the middle. The CDR3 has 12 amino acids.